The clone carrying this T cell receptor (beta chain) has only one observation. TCRdb's table, derived via immunoSEQ multiplex PCR, lists solely in-frame clones and lacks some. The sample contains around 16,000 clones, 85% of which appear only once. The sample belongs to a study of T cells in narcolepsy. V lost 0 bases, J lost 7 bases, and 9 bases lay in between. Germline V gene lookup returns CDR1 SEHNR and CDR2 FQNEAQ (reference sequence). The CDR3 length is 14 residues. The clonotype originates from a human donor in good health. The V call is TRBV7-9, the J call TRBJ1-4; no definite D call. The sample was memory (CD45RA-) CD4+ T cells from blood. Written as DNA, the CDR3 is TGTGCCAGCAGCTTAGCAGGGTACGGTGAAAAACTGTTTTTT. Protein sequence: CASSLAGYGEKLFF.